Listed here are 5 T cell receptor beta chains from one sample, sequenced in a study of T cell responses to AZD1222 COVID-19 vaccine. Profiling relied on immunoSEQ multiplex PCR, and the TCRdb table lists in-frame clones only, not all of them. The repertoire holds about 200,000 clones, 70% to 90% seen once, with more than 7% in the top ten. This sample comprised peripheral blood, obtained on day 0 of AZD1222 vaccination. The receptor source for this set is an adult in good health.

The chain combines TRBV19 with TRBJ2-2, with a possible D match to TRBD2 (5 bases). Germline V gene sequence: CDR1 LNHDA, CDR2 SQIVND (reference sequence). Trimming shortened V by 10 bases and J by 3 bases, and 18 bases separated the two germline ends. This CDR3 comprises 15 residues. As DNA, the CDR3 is TGTGCCACGCAGGAGGACGTCTGGGACACCGGGGAGCTGTTTTTT. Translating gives CATQEDVWDTGELFF.

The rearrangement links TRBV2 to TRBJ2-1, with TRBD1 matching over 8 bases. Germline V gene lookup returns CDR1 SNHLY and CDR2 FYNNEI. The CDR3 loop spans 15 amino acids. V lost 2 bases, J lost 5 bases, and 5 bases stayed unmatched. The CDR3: CASSETGGPHNEQFF. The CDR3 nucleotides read TGTGCCAGCAGTGAAACAGGGGGTCCCCACAATGAGCAGTTCTTC.

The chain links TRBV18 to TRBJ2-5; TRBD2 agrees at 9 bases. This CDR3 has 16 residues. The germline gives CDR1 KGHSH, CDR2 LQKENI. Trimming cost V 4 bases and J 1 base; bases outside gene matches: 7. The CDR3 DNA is TGTGCCAGCTCACGGTTAGCGGGGGCCGCCCAAGAGACCCAGTACTTC. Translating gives CASSRLAGAAQETQYF.

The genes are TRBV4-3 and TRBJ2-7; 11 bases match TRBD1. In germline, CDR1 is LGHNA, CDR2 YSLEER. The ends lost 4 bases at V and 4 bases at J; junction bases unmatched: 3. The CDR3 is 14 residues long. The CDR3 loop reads CASSPGQGGYEQYF. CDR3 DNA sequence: TGCGCCAGCAGCCCGGGACAGGGGGGATACGAGCAGTACTTC.

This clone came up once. The CDR3 region has the DNA TGTGCCAGTAGATACCCCGAGGGTACGATGAACACTGAAGCTTTCTTT. This sequence encodes CASRYPEGTMNTEAFF. The genes are TRBV19 and TRBJ1-1; D not resolved. Germline loops: CDR1 LNHDA, CDR2 SQIVND (reference sequence). Trimming cost V 6 bases and J 0 bases, with 17 bases left between them. The CDR3 consists of 16 residues.